Below are 6 T cell receptor beta chains sequenced from a single sample in a study of cytomegalovirus exposure and HLA in healthy donors. 60 Vbeta and 13 Jbeta primers were used in PCR. The data were produced by immunoSEQ multiplex PCR, yet TCRdb's version contains in-frame clones alone and is incomplete. The table records 130,000 or so clones, roughly 88% of them present only once. The sample taken for sequencing was PBMCs. The receptor source for this set is a woman between 18 and 29 years old in good health and CMV-seropositive.

In regard to this clone: Other DNA sequences in this sample translate to the same CDR3. DNA for the CDR3: TGTGCCAGCAGCTTAGTGGGGGGGAATGAGCAGTTCTTC. Its protein is CASSLVGGNEQFF. The chain employs TRBV7-3 and TRBJ2-1, with 7 bases identical to TRBD2. In germline, CDR1 is SGHTA, CDR2 FQGTGA. Trimming at V came to 2 bases and at J to 7 bases, leaving 2 bases not matched to a gene. CDR3 length equals 13 residues. Together with reference TRBV7-3 and TRBJ2-1, the CDR3 gives the full variable domain: GAGVSQTPSNKVTEKGKYVELRCDPISGHTALYWYRQSLGQGPEFLIYFQGTGAADDSGLPNDRFFAVRPEGSVSTLKIQRTERGDSAVYLCASSLVGGNEQFFGPGTRLTVL.

CDR3 nucleotides: TGTGCCAGCAGTGTTAGCGGGGAGCCCTACAATGAGCAGTTCTTC. Translating gives CASSVSGEPYNEQFF. The genes are TRBV6-6 and TRBJ2-1; 8 bases map to TRBD2. The CDR3 is 15 residues long. Germline V gene data show CDR1 as MNHNY and CDR2 as SVGAGI (reference sequence). The V and J ends lost 5 bases and 2 bases, in that order; junction bases with no gene match: 5.

CDR3 protein: CASDTDQPQHF. The CDR3 DNA follows: TGTGCCAGCGATACGGATCAGCCCCAGCATTTT. V usage is TRBV28 and J usage is TRBJ1-5; no reliable D call. The germline gives CDR1 MDHEN, CDR2 SYDVKM. V was cut by 8 bases and J by 5 bases, with 7 bases left in between. This CDR3 comprises 11 residues.

The chain has TRBV29-1 and TRBJ2-7; the D gene is possibly TRBD2 (5 bases). The germline CDR1 and CDR2 sequences are SQVTM and ANQGSEA. The V gene lost 0 bases and the J gene lost 1 base, with 13 bases spanning the gap. The CDR3 has 15 residues. The CDR3, as DNA: TGCAGCGTTGAAGAGGAAGGCAGCGGATCCTACGAGCAGTACTTC. Its translation is CSVEEEGSGSYEQYF.

The chain has TRBV29-1 and TRBJ1-2; 7 bases line up with TRBD1. The germline V gene encodes CDR1 SQVTM and CDR2 ANQGSEA. With 4 bases clipped from V and 4 bases from J, the junction kept 12 bases outside the gene matches. The CDR3 sequence is 15 residues long. CDR3 in amino acids: CSVGASGGDSYGYTF. CDR3 DNA sequence: TGCAGCGTTGGAGCGTCAGGGGGTGATAGCTATGGCTACACCTTC.

This chain links TRBV6-1 with TRBJ1-1, with D possibly being TRBD1 (5 bases). Trimming took off 9 bases at V and 0 bases at J, with 14 bases between the two ends. Germline-derived CDR1 and CDR2 are MNHNS and SASEGT. The CDR3 totals 14 residues. The CDR3 sequence is CASNRGGVNTEAFF. Here the CDR3 DNA reads TGTGCCAGTAATCGGGGGGGAGTGAACACTGAAGCTTTCTTT.